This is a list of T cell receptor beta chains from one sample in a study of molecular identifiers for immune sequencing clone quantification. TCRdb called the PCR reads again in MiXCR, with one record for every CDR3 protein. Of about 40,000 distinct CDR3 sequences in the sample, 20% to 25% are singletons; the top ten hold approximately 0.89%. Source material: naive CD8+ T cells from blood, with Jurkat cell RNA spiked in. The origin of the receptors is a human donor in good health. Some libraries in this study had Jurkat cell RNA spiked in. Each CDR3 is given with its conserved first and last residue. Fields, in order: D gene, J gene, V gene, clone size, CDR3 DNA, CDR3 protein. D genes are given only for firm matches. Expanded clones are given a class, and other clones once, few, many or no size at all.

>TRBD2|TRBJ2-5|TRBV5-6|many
TGTGCCAGCGATTACGTAGCGGGGATCAACCAAGAGACCCAGTACTTC
CASDYVAGINQETQYF
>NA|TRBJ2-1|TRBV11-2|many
TGTTCCAGCAGCGAAGACAGACGCGTACACAATGAGCAGTTCTTC
CSSSEDRRVHNEQFF
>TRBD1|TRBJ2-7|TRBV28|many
TGTGCCAGCAGTCCCCTAGGTCAGGGACAGATGTCCTACGAGCAGTACTTC
CASSPLGQGQMSYEQYF
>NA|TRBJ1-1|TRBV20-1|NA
TGCAGTGCTAGAGAATGGGCTGAAGCTTTCTTT
CSAREWAEAFF
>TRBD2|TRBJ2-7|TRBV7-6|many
TGTGCCAGCAGCCCTCAGGGAGGGTACGAGCAGTACTTC
CASSPQGGYEQYF
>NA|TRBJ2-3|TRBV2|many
TGTGCCAGCAGTTCAGGGGAAGCGGCGGATACGCAGTATTTT
CASSSGEAADTQYF
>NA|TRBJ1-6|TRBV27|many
TGTGCCAGCAGTTTGAGGACTCCGTATAATTCACCCCTCCACTTT
CASSLRTPYNSPLHF
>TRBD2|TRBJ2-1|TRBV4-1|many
TGCGCCAGCAGCCTGCTAGCGGGGGACAATGAGCAGTTCTTC
CASSLLAGDNEQFF
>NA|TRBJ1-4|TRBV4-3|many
TGCGCCAGCAGCCAAGATTGGTCGGCAGCTTCGAATGAAAAACTGTTTTTT
CASSQDWSAASNEKLFF
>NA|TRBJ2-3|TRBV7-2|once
TGTGCCAGCAGCATACTAACCGGGCCATCCACAGGTACGCAGTATTTT
CASSILTGPSTGTQYF
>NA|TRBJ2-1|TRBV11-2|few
TGTGCCAGCAGCTACAGGGCCAGTTCCTACAATGAGCAGTTCTTC
CASSYRASSYNEQFF
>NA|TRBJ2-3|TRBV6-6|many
TGTGCCAGCAGTTACGGGTGGGGCACAGATACGCAGTATTTT
CASSYGWGTDTQYF
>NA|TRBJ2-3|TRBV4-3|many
TGCGCCAGCAGCCAAGATAGGGGAGTCACAGATACGCAGTATTTT
CASSQDRGVTDTQYF
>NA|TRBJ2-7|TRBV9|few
TGTGCCAGCAGCGTAGCCCTAGCGAGTTACGAGCAGTACTTC
CASSVALASYEQYF
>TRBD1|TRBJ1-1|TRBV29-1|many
TGCAGCGTCGCGTATGGGACAGGGGGCACTGAAGCTTTCTTT
CSVAYGTGGTEAFF
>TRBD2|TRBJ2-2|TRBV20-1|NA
TGCAGTGCAAGGGACTACGCGAACACCGGGGAGCTGTTTTTT
CSARDYANTGELFF
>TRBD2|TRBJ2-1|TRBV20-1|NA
TGCAGTGCCCGAGGGCGGGGGGCCCCTTGGCACAATGAGCAGTTCTTC
CSARGRGAPWHNEQFF
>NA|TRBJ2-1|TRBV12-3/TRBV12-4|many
TGTGCCAGCAGTTATAGTCTAGGTGAGCAGTTCTTC
CASSYSLGEQFF
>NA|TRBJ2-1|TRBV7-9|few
TGTGCCAGCAGCTTAGTGGATTCCTACAATGAGCAGTTCTTC
CASSLVDSYNEQFF
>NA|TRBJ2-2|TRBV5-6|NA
TGTGCCTGCAGCTTGGATATGGTTGGGACCGGGGAGCTGTTTTTT
CACSLDMVGTGELFF
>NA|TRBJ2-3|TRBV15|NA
TGTGCCACCAGCAGGTCGGGAGTAGGTGGGATTAGCACAGATACGCAGTATTTT
CATSRSGVGGISTDTQYF
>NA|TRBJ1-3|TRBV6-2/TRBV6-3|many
TGTGCCAGCAGTGACCCCCGGGACACCATATATTTT
CASSDPRDTIYF
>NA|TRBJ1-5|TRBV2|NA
TGTGCCAGCAGCCCGGTGGGGGGTAGCAATCAGCCCCAGCATTTT
CASSPVGGSNQPQHF
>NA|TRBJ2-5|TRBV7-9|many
TGTGCCAGCAGCTTATCATATCTCCATATGGACAGTGCTCCAGAGACCCAGTACTTC
CASSLSYLHMDSAPETQYF
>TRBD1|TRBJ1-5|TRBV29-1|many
TGCAGCGTTGACGGAGGGGGCAGCAATCAGCCCCAGCATTTT
CSVDGGGSNQPQHF
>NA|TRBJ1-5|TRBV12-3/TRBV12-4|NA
TGTGCCAGCAGTTTCTCTAGTAGCAATCAGCCCCAGCATTTT
CASSFSSSNQPQHF